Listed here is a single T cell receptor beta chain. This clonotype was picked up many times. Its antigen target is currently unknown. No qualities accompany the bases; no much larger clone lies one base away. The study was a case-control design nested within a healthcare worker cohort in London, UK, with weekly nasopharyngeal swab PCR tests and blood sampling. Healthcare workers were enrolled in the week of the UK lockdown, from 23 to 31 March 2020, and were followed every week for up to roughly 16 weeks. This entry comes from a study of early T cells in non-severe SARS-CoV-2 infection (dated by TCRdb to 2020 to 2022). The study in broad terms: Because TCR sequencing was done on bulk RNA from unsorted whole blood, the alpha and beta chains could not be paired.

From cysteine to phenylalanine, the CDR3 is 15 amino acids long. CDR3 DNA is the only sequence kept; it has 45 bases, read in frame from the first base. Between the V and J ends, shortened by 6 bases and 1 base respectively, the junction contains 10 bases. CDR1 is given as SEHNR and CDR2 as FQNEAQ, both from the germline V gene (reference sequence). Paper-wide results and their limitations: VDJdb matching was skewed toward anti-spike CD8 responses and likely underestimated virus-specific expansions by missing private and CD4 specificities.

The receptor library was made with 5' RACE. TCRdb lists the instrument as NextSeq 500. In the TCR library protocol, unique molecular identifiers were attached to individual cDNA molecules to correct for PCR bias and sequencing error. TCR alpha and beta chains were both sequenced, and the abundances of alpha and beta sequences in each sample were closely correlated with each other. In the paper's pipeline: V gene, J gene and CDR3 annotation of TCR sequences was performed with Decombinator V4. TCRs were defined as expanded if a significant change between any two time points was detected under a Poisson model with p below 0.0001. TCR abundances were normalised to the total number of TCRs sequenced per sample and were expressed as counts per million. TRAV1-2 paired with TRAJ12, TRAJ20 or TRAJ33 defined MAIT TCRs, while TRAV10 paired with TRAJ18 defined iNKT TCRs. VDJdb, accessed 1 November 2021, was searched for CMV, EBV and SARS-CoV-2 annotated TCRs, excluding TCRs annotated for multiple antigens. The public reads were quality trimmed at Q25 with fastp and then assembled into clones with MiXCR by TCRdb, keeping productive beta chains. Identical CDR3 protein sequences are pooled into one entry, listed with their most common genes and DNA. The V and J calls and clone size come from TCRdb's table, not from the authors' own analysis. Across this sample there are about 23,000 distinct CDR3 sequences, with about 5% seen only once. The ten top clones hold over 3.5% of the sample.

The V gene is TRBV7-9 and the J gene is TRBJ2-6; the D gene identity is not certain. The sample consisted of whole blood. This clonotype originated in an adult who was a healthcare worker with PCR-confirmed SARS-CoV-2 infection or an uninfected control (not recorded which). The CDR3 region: CASSHTASGANVLTF. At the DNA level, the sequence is TGTGCCAGCAGTCATACAGCATCTGGGGCCAACGTCCTGACTTTC.